Shown below are 22 T cell receptor beta chains from a single sample sequenced in a study of shared clonotypes between healthy human individuals. Clones were read by immunoSEQ multiplex PCR, and TCRdb kept only the in-frame ones, dropping some. The table has millions of clones, more than 90% seen once. The sample comprised naive CD4+ T cells sorted from blood. Subset meaning: CD45RA+ positively selected. The receptors come from a man aged 18 to 29 in good health.

This clone was seen once. This chain uses TRBV4-1 with TRBJ2-7; D not certain. Trimming removed 4 bases from V and 0 bases from J, with 10 bases in between. CDR3 size: 14 residues. The germline V gene has CDR1 MGHRA and CDR2 YSYEKL. CDR3 bases: TGCGCCAGCAGCCCAACAATAAGCTCCTACGAGCAGTACTTC. It is translated as CASSPTISSYEQYF.

The chain employs TRBV28 and TRBJ2-5; perhaps TRBD1 as D (7 bases). The CDR3 contains 14 residues. Trimming left V 5 bases short and J 1 base short, with 11 bases between. Germline-derived CDR1 and CDR2 are MDHEN and SYDVKM. This chain's CDR3 is CASSGGGLQETQYF. The CDR3 DNA sequence: TGTGCCAGCAGTGGAGGGGGCCTCCAAGAGACCCAGTACTTC.

The J gene is TRBJ2-2, the V gene TRBV19; TRBD1 agrees at 8 bases. V lost 6 bases and J lost 7; bases outside the gene matches: 4. The CDR3 contains 13 residues. The germline V gene has CDR1 LNHDA and CDR2 SQIVND (reference sequence). This CDR3 is CASSQGAVGELFF. CDR3 nucleotides: TGTGCCAGTAGCCAGGGGGCAGTCGGGGAGCTGTTTTTT. The full variable domain, with the rest looked up from reference TRBV19 and TRBJ2-2, is DGGITQSPKYLFRKEGQNVTLSCEQNLNHDAMYWYRQDPGQGLRLIYYSQIVNDFQKGDIAEGYSVSREKKESFPLTVTSAQKNPTAFYLCASSQGAVGELFFGEGSRLTVL.

The V and J genes are TRBV10-3 and TRBJ1-1; 7 bases align to TRBD1. The CDR3 consists of 14 residues. J gave up 5 bases and V 7 bases, and 10 bases lay outside the gene matches. CDR1 is ENHRY, CDR2 SYGVKD, per germline. CDR3 sequence reads: CAITVDTGVTEAFF. The CDR3 region has the DNA TGTGCCATCACTGTGGACACAGGGGTAACTGAAGCTTTCTTT.

The chain employs TRBV7-8 and TRBJ2-5; the match to TRBD2 covers 9 bases. Germline-derived CDR1 and CDR2 are SGHVS and FQNEAQ. The CDR3 covers 14 residues. The junction had 6 bases not matched to a gene; V was cut back by 5 bases and J by 5 bases. CDR3 nucleotides: TGTGCCAGCAGCCCGGGGCGGGAGGGGGAGACCCAGTACTTC. It translates to CASSPGREGETQYF.

The chain combines TRBV19 with TRBJ2-6; D gene unclear. The germline V and J ends were trimmed by 3 bases and 4 bases, with 10 bases remaining between them. The CDR3 is 15 amino acids. Germline V gene data show CDR1 as LNHDA and CDR2 as SQIVND (reference sequence). In nucleotides, the CDR3 is TGTGCCAGTAGTATCCGGAACCAGGGGGCCAACGTCCTGACTTTC. Translating it yields CASSIRNQGANVLTF.

On this clone: This specimen includes other DNA sequences encoding the same CDR3. The chain joins TRBV6-6 to TRBJ2-5; tentative D call: TRBD1 (5 bases). V lost 6 bases and J 5 bases, leaving 7 bases between the germline ends. Germline-derived CDR1 and CDR2 are MNHNY and SVGAGI (reference sequence). The CDR3 spans 11 residues. In DNA, the CDR3 is TGTGCCAGCAGCCCAGGGGAGACCCAGTACTTC. This sequence encodes CASSPGETQYF.

Concerning this clone: This same CDR3 is encoded by further DNA sequences in the sample. The chain joins TRBV20-1 to TRBJ1-1, with D unclear. V lost 4 bases and J lost 1, with 4 bases in between. There are 11 residues in the CDR3. The germline gives CDR1 DFQATT, CDR2 SNEGSKA (reference sequence). The DNA of the CDR3 is TGCAGTGCTAAGAGGAACACTGAAGCTTTCTTT. Amino acid sequence: CSAKRNTEAFF.

Turning to this clone: Other DNA sequences of this sample code for an identical CDR3. This rearrangement joins TRBV5-1 to TRBJ2-7, with 8 positions matching TRBD1. Germline assignment: CDR1 SGHRS and CDR2 YFSETQ. The CDR3 is made up of 15 amino acids. J gave up 2 bases and V 0 bases, and 4 bases lay outside the gene matches. As DNA, the CDR3 is TGCGCCAGCAGCTTGGAGGCAGGGGGCCCCTACGAGCAGTACTTC. Its protein product is CASSLEAGGPYEQYF.

The chain is built from TRBV5-6 and TRBJ2-7; tentatively, D is TRBD2 (5 bases). CDR3 length equals 13 residues. Trimming shortened V by 0 bases and J by 5 bases, and 9 bases separated the two germline ends. The germline gives CDR1 SGHDT, CDR2 YYEEEE. The CDR3 loop reads CASSLGRRNEQYF. The CDR3 bases are TGTGCCAGCAGCTTGGGCAGGAGGAACGAGCAGTACTTC.

The chain has TRBV11-1 and TRBJ2-7; TRBD2 might be the D (7 bases). Trimming removed 6 bases at V and 0 bases at J, with 15 bases between. Germline V gene data show CDR1 as SGHAT and CDR2 as FQDESV (reference sequence). The CDR3 consists of 15 residues. The CDR3 DNA sequence: TGTGCCAGCAGACGAGGCGGGGGCGCCTCCTACGAGCAGTACTTC. Its translation is CASRRGGGASYEQYF.

The chain combines TRBV5-1 with TRBJ2-3, with TRBD1 identical over 9 bases. Germline V CDR1 and CDR2: SGHRS, YFSETQ. J lost 4 bases, V lost 4 bases, and 10 bases had no gene match. This CDR3 has 16 amino acids. The CDR3 spells CASSQQGAELSDTQYF. CDR3 DNA: TGCGCCAGCAGCCAACAGGGGGCGGAGCTGTCAGATACGCAGTATTTT.

This clone was seen more than once but under ten times. CDR3 nucleotide sequence: TGTGCCAGCAGTGAAAGACAGGCCGAAGCTTTCTTT. Its protein product is CASSERQAEAFF. The V call is TRBV2, the J call TRBJ1-1; D possibly corresponds to TRBD1 (6 bases). The CDR3 runs 12 residues. V was pared by 2 bases and J by 8 bases, with 9 bases between. Per germline, CDR1 SNHLY and CDR2 FYNNEI.

The CDR3 DNA is TGCGCCAGCAGTCAATTTGTTGCAACTAATGAAAAACTGTTTTTT. Its translation is CASSQFVATNEKLFF. The rearrangement uses TRBV4-3 and TRBJ1-4; no firm D call. Per the germline V gene, CDR1 is LGHNA and CDR2 is YSLEER. Trimming cost V 6 bases and J 0 bases, with 11 bases left between them. CDR3 size: 15 residues.

The chain carries TRBV6-1 and TRBJ2-7; D unresolved. The CDR3 runs 12 residues. Trimming cost V 10 bases and J 4 bases, with 14 bases left between them. Germline values: CDR1 MNHNS, CDR2 SASEGT. This CDR3 reads CATTATPYEQYF. The CDR3 nucleotides are TGTGCCACCACAGCCACCCCGTACGAGCAGTACTTC.

The gene calls are TRBV29-1 and TRBJ1-1; D gene unclear. V dropped 6 bases and J dropped 4 bases, with 15 bases sitting between them. The germline gives CDR1 SQVTM, CDR2 ANQGSEA. CDR3 length equals 13 residues. CDR3 loop: CSVRGRLVTEAFF. The CDR3 region has the DNA TGCAGCGTCCGCGGGCGGTTGGTCACTGAAGCTTTCTTT.

The V gene is TRBV29-1, the J gene TRBJ2-3; the match to TRBD2 covers 9 bases. This CDR3 is built from 15 residues. CDR1 SQVTM and CDR2 ANQGSEA come from the germline V gene. Losses at the gene ends were 4 bases for V and 2 bases for J; bases not matched to a gene: 7. The CDR3 protein is CSVAGPSGITDTQYF. CDR3 nucleotide sequence: TGCAGCGTTGCTGGGCCTAGCGGGATCACAGATACGCAGTATTTT.

In this sample, this clone turned up once. V usage is TRBV10-1 and J usage is TRBJ2-3, with 10 bases identical to TRBD2. From germline, CDR1 is WNHNN and CDR2 SYGVQD (reference sequence). After removal of 3 bases from V and 2 bases from J, the junction contained 2 bases not matched to a gene. CDR3 size: 15 residues. The CDR3 loop reads CASSDTSGNTDTQYF. CDR3 sequence (DNA): TGCGCCAGCAGTGATACTAGCGGGAACACAGATACGCAGTATTTT.

V gene TRBV2 combines with J gene TRBJ2-7; TRBD2 agrees at 7 bases. The germline V gene has CDR1 SNHLY and CDR2 FYNNEI. The CDR3 totals 16 residues. The V segment lost 4 bases and the J segment 2 bases; nucleotides outside the gene matches: 11. Here the CDR3 DNA reads TGTGCCAGCAGTGGGGGGGGGAGTCTCAACACCTACGAGCAGTACTTC. Its protein is CASSGGGSLNTYEQYF.

The chain links TRBV5-1 to TRBJ2-4; TRBD1 aligns across 7 bases. The CDR3 consists of 16 residues. Germline V gene lookup returns CDR1 SGHRS and CDR2 YFSETQ. V shed 0 bases and J 1 base; nucleotides not matched to a gene: 4. CDR3: CASSLGQGWAKNIQYF. The CDR3 DNA is TGCGCCAGCAGCTTGGGACAGGGATGGGCCAAAAACATTCAGTACTTC.

The chain links TRBV10-2 to TRBJ1-3; no clear D. Trimming stripped 8 bases from V and 1 base from J, with 12 bases between. CDR1 is WSHSY and CDR2 is SAAADI in the germline V gene. The CDR3 extends over 14 amino acids. The CDR3 coding sequence is TGCGCCAGCGGTCCGGGGATGTCTGGAAACACCATATATTTT. Protein: CASGPGMSGNTIYF.

Written as DNA, the CDR3 is TGTGCCTGGACCAATGGGACACCGGGCTATGGCTACACCTTC. Its protein product is CAWTNGTPGYGYTF. The rearrangement uses TRBV30 and TRBJ1-2; D might be TRBD1 (6 bases). V lost 4 bases, J lost 4 bases, and 16 bases lay in between. In germline, CDR1 is GTSNPN, CDR2 SVGIG (reference sequence). The CDR3 consists of 14 residues.